The next 10 T cell receptor beta chains were all read from a single sample in a study of blood T cell repertoires in COVID-19. The assay was immunoSEQ multiplex PCR, and TCRdb's table has in-frame clones only and misses some. Counted here are approximately 200,000 clones, roughly 80% occurring once; the ten biggest clones make up approximately 5.1%. Sequenced sample: peripheral blood. Receptor source: an older woman who had recovered from COVID-19.

J is TRBJ2-2 and V is TRBV19; 9 positions match TRBD1. Germline CDR1 reads LNHDA; CDR2 reads SQIVND (reference sequence). CDR3 size: 14 residues. V shed 7 bases, J shed 4 bases, and the junction held 4 bases outside the gene matches. The CDR3 protein is CASMDRGGTGELFF. CDR3 DNA sequence: TGTGCCAGTATGGACAGGGGTGGCACCGGGGAGCTGTTTTTT.

The chain combines TRBV5-5 with TRBJ1-1; TRBD1 matches 8 bases. The V and J ends lost 6 bases and 4 bases, in that order; junction bases with no gene match: 5. Germline CDR1 SGHKS, CDR2 YYEKEE (reference sequence). The CDR3 runs to 13 residues. CDR3 loop: CASTGTGGTEAFF. The CDR3 nucleotides are TGTGCCAGCACCGGAACAGGGGGCACTGAAGCTTTCTTT. Full variable domain (missing parts from reference TRBV5-5 and TRBJ1-1): DAGVTQSPTHLIKTRGQQVTLRCSPISGHKSVSWYQQVLGQGPQFIFQYYEKEERGRGNFPDRFSARQFPNYSSELNVNALLLGDSALYLCASTGTGGTEAFFGQGTRLTVV.

CDR3 in DNA: TGTGCCTGGAGTGCCCGGGGCTATGGCTACACCTTC. Its protein is CAWSARGYGYTF. The genes are TRBV30 and TRBJ1-2, with D unclear. The V and J ends lost 1 base and 4 bases respectively, with 7 bases between them. The CDR3 sequence is 12 residues long. Germline V gives CDR1 GTSNPN, CDR2 SVGIG (reference sequence).

V usage is TRBV19 and J usage is TRBJ1-5, with D uncertain. Per the germline V gene, CDR1 is LNHDA and CDR2 is SQIVND (reference sequence). The V gene lost 5 bases and the J gene lost 4 bases, with 12 bases spanning the gap. The CDR3 spans 14 residues. The CDR3 DNA is TGTGCCAGTAGTGAAGGAGGAGGGAATCAGCCCCAGCATTTT. Translating it yields CASSEGGGNQPQHF.

This clone has more than one count but fewer than ten. V and J are TRBV27 and TRBJ1-1; 10 positions match TRBD1. The CDR3 length is 16 residues. The trim removed 1 base at V and 5 bases at J, leaving 7 bases unmatched. Per germline, CDR1 MNHEY and CDR2 SMNVEV (reference sequence). CDR3: CASSLLAGTGVTEAFF. CDR3 coding DNA: TGTGCCAGCAGTTTATTGGCCGGGACAGGGGTGACTGAAGCTTTCTTT.

The gene calls are TRBV27 and TRBJ2-2; 8 nucleotides agree with TRBD2. Germline V gene data show CDR1 as MNHEY and CDR2 as SMNVEV (reference sequence). CDR3 length: 15 amino acids. V was clipped by 3 bases and J by 2 bases; unmatched bases: 2. In DNA, the CDR3 is TGTGCCAGCAGTTTCCGGGGGGGAAACACCGGGGAGCTGTTTTTT. It is translated as CASSFRGGNTGELFF.

The chain has TRBV5-1 and TRBJ1-2, with 8 positions matching TRBD1. Trimming at V came to 4 bases and at J to 7 bases, leaving 9 bases not matched to a gene. Per the germline V gene, CDR1 is SGHRS and CDR2 is YFSETQ. There are 14 residues in the CDR3. The CDR3 spells CASSIQDRVSGYTF. The CDR3 DNA follows: TGCGCCAGCAGCATACAGGACAGGGTAAGTGGCTACACCTTC.

A single count supports this clone. This rearrangement joins TRBV6-6 to TRBJ2-5; tentatively, D is TRBD1 (6 bases). Per germline, CDR1 MNHNY and CDR2 SVGAGI (reference sequence). The V end lost 7 bases, the J end lost 3 bases, and 18 bases lay between the germline ends. The CDR3 extends over 15 amino acids. CDR3 DNA sequence: TGTGCCAGCACCAAAGGTACTCGGACAGAAGAGACCCAGTACTTC. This sequence encodes CASTKGTRTEETQYF.

The rearrangement uses TRBV4-3 and TRBJ1-1; 10 nucleotides match TRBD1. CDR1 is LGHNA and CDR2 is YSLEER in the germline V gene. This CDR3 contains 17 residues. V was pared by 4 bases and J by 1 base, with 9 bases of the junction left unmatched. In DNA form, the CDR3 reads TGCGCCAGCAGCCGGGACAGGGGAGGCTTGCAGAACACTGAAGCTTTCTTT. It encodes CASSRDRGGLQNTEAFF.

This chain joins TRBV18 and TRBJ2-3, with TRBD1 matching over 9 bases. CDR1 KGHSH and CDR2 LQKENI come from the germline V gene. The J segment lost 4 bases and the V segment lost 4 bases, leaving 9 bases of the junction unmatched. The CDR3 sequence is 16 residues long. The CDR3 DNA is TGTGCCAGCTCACGCTCGACAGGGGGAGGGGCAGATACGCAGTATTTT. Its protein product is CASSRSTGGGADTQYF.